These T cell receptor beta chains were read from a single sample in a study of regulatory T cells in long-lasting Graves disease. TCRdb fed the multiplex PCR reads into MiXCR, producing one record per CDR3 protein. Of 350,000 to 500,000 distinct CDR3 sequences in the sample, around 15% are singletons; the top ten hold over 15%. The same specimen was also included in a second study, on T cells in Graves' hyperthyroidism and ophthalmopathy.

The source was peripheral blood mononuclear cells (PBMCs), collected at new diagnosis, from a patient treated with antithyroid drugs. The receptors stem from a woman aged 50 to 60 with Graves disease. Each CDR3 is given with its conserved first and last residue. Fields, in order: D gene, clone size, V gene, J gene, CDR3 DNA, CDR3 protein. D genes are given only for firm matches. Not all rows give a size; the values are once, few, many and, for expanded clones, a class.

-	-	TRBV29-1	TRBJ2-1	TGCAGCGACACACCAGAGGGTGAGCAGTTCTTC	CSDTPEGEQFF
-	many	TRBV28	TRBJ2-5	TGTGCCAGCAGTTTATACCTGGGGGAGACCCAGTACTTC	CASSLYLGETQYF
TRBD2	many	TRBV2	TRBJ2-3	TGTGCCAGCAGTGAACGGGACTACACAGATACGCAGTATTTT	CASSERDYTDTQYF
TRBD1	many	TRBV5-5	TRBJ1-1	TGTGCCAGCAGCTTCGGACAGGGGCTCCTGAACACTGAAGCTTTCTTT	CASSFGQGLLNTEAFF
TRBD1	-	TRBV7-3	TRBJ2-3	TGTGCCGGCAGCCTTCGCAAACCGGGACAGGGGGCGACAGATACGCAGTATTTT	CAGSLRKPGQGATDTQYF
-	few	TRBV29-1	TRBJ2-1	TGCAGCCTCTCGGGACACACCTACAATGAGCAGTTCTTC	CSLSGHTYNEQFF
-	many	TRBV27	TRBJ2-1	TGTGCCAGCAGAAAACTACGCACCTACAATGAGCAGTTCTTC	CASRKLRTYNEQFF
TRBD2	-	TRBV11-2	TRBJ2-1	TGTGCCAGCAGCTTAGTTGATAGCGGGAGGGCCTTTCGTTCCTACAATAAGCAGTTCTTC	CASSLVDSGRAFRSYNKQFF
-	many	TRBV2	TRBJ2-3	TGTGCCAGCAGAGACTATGACGATACGCAGTATTTT	CASRDYDDTQYF
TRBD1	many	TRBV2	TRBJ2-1	TGTGCCAGCGTAACAGGGGCAACCTACAATGAGCAGTTCTTC	CASVTGATYNEQFF